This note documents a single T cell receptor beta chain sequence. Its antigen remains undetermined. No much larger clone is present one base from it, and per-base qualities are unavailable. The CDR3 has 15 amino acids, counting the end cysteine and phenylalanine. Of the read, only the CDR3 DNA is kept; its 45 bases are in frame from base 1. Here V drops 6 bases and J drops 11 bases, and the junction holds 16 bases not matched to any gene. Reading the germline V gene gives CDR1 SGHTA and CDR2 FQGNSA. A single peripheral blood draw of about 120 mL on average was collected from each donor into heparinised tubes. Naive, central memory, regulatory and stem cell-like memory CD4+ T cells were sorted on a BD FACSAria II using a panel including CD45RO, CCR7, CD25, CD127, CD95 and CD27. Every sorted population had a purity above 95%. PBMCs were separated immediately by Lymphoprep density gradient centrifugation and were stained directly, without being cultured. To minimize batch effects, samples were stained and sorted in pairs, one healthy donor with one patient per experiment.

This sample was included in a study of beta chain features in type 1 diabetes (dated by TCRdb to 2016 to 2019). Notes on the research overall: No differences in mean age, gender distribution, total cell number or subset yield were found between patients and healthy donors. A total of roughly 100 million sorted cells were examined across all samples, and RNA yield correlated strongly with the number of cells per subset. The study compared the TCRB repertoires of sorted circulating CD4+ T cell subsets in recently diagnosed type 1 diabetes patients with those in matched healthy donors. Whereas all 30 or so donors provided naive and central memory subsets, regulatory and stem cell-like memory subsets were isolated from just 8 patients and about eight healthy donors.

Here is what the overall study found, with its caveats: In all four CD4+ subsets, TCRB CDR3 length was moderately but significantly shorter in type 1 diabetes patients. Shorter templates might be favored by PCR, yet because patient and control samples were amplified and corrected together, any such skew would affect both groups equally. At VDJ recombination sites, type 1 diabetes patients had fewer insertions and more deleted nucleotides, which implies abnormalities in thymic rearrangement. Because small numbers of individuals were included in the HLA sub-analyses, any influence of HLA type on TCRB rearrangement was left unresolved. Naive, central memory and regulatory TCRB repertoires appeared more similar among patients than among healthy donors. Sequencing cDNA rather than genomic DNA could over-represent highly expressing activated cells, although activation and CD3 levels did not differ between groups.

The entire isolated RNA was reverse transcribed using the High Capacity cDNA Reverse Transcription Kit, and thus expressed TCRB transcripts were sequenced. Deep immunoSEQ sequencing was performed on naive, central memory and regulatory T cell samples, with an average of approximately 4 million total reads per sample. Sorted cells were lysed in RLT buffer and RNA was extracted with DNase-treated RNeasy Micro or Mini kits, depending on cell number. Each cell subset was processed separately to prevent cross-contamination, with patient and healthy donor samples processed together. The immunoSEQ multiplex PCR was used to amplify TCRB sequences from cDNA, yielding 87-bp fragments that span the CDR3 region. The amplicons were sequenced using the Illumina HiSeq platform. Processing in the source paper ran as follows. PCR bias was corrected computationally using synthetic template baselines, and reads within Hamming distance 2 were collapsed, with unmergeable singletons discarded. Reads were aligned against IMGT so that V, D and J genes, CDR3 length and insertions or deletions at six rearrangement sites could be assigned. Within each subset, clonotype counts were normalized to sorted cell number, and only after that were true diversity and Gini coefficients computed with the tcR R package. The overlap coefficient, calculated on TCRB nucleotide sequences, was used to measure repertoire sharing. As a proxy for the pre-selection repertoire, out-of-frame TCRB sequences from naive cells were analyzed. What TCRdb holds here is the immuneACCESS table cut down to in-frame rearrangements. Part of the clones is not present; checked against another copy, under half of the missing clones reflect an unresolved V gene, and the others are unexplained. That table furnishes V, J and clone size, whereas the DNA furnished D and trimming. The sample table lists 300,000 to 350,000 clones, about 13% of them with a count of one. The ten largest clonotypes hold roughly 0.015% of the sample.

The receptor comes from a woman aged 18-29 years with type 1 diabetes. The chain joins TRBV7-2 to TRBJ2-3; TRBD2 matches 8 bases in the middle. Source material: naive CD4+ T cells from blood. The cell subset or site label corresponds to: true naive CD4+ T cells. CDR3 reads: CASRPSSGPSRRQYF. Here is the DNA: TGTGCCAGCAGACCCTCTAGCGGGCCCTCAAGGAGGCAGTATTTT. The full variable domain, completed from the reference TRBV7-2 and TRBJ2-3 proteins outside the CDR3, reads GAGVSQSPSNKVTEKGKDVELRCDPISGHTALYWYRQSLGQGLEFLIYFQGNSAPDKSGLPSDRFSAERTGGSVSTLTIQRTQQEDSAVYLCASRPSSGPSRRQYFGPGTRLTVL.